This TCR beta chain emerged from a study of identical twins. This clonotype was observed a handful of times. TCRdb re-called the 5' RACE reads with MiXCR, one entry per CDR3 protein. The table shows hundreds of thousands of distinct CDR3 sequences, with 21% occurring only once. Germline V gives CDR1 SGHRS, CDR2 YFSETQ. CDR3 length: 14 residues. Trimming removed 1 base from V and 7 bases from J; junction bases left unmatched: 4. The data also belong to a second study, concerning T cells expressing NK-cell markers.

This chain connects TRBV5-1 to TRBJ2-7; 11 bases line up with TRBD2. This TCR was recovered from a woman between 18 and 30 years old in good health. The sequenced sample consisted of PBMCs. The CDR3 DNA follows: TGCGCCAGCAGCTTGTCACTAGCGGGAGTAGAGCAGTACTTC. Its translation: CASSLSLAGVEQYF. Complete variable domain (other parts from reference TRBV5-1 and TRBJ2-7): KAGVTQTPRYLIKTRGQQVTLSCSPISGHRSVSWYQQTPGQGLQFLFEYFSETQRNKGNFPGRFSGRQFSNSRSEMNVSTLELGDSALYLCASSLSLAGVEQYFGPGTRLTVT.